This record covers a single TCR beta chain. What it recognizes is unknown. Other DNA sequences from this sample encode an identical CDR3 as well. From germline, CDR1 is SGHTA and CDR2 FQGTGA. This CDR3 has 14 residues. V lost 5 bases to trimming and J lost 4 bases, with 14 bases between them. Some clones are missing from TCRdb's copy, which holds only in-frame ones; the method was immunoSEQ multiplex PCR. The sample carries tens of thousands of clones, roughly three quarters recorded once. Time point of the sample: cycle 4 day 1 (C4D1), after five to seven weeks of nivolumab. All patients relapsed after autologous stem cell transplantation, and brentuximab vedotin exposure varied. The data originate from a study of PD-1 blockade in classical Hodgkin lymphoma. Study-wide results and limits: Newly diagnosed patients reportedly trailed healthy donors in baseline TCR diversity. Partial responders and progressors had significantly lower baseline TCR diversity. Unlike CD8+ TCR diversity, which did not rise significantly by C4D1, CD4+ TCR diversity did.

Specimen: peripheral blood mononuclear cells (PBMCs), collected before the fourth cycle of nivolumab. The TCR was taken from a human donor with classical Hodgkin lymphoma. The rearrangement uses TRBV7-3 and TRBJ1-1, with no clear D. CDR3 sequence (DNA): TGTGCCAGCAGCCCCGGGCTGTTGGGCACTGAAGCTTTCTTT. Translated, it gives CASSPGLLGTEAFF.